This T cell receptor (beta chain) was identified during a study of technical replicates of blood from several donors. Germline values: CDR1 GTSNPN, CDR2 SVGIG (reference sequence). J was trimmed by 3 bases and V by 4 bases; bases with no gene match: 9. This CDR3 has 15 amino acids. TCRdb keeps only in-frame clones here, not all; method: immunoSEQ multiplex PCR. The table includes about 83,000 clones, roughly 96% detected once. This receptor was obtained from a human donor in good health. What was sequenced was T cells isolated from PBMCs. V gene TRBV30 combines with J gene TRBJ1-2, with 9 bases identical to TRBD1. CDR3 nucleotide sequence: TGTGCCTGGACCTTGCCTGACAGGGGGGACTATGGCTACACCTTC. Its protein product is CAWTLPDRGDYGYTF.